The 27 T cell receptor beta chains listed next were all sequenced from one sample in a study of PD-1 blockade in classical Hodgkin lymphoma. No patient escaped relapse after autologous stem cell transplantation, and brentuximab vedotin exposure varied. The repertoire was sequenced with immunoSEQ multiplex PCR; TCRdb's copy has only in-frame clones and lacks some. The data contain some 64,000 clones, 80% to 90% of them seen just once; the ten biggest clones take up roughly 15%. The specimen was peripheral blood mononuclear cells (PBMCs), collected at baseline. The receptors originated from a human donor with classical Hodgkin lymphoma.

The gene calls are TRBV15 and TRBJ2-4, with a possible D match to TRBD1 (5 bases). Germline V gene data show CDR1 as LNHNV and CDR2 as YYDKDF (reference sequence). Trimming pared 0 bases from V and 13 bases from J, leaving 16 bases between. This CDR3 has 14 amino acids. The CDR3 reads CATSRDLQGWVQYF. The CDR3 DNA is TGTGCCACCAGCAGAGATTTGCAGGGATGGGTACAGTACTTC.

The rearrangement joins TRBV7-9 to TRBJ1-2, with 11 bases matching TRBD1. The CDR3 extends over 15 amino acids. Germline V CDR1 and CDR2: SEHNR, FQNEAQ (reference sequence). V lost 2 bases, J lost 8 bases, and 7 bases stayed unmatched. Here the CDR3 DNA reads TGTGCCAGCAGCTTATGGAGGACAGGGGGCGGCGGCTACACCTTC. Encoded protein: CASSLWRTGGGGYTF.

This clone was found once. The genes are TRBV7-9 and TRBJ2-2; D gene uncertain. CDR3 length equals 15 residues. Germline V gene lookup returns CDR1 SEHNR and CDR2 FQNEAQ (reference sequence). The ends were cut back, 0 bases at V and 5 bases at J, with 10 bases in the middle. CDR3 nucleotides: TGTGCCAGCAGCTTAGCGGGGATGGATACCGGGGAGCTGTTTTTT. Encoded protein: CASSLAGMDTGELFF. The full variable domain, rest sourced from reference TRBV7-9 and TRBJ2-2, is DTGVSQNPRHKITKRGQNVTFRCDPISEHNRLYWYRQTLGQGPEFLTYFQNEAQLEKSRLLSDRFSAERPKGSFSTLEIQRTEQGDSAMYLCASSLAGMDTGELFFGEGSRLTVL.

This rearrangement joins TRBV12-5 to TRBJ2-1; D is possibly TRBD1 or TRBD2 (5 bases each). V gave up 5 bases and J gave up 12 bases, with 11 bases separating them. The CDR3 is 11 residues long. The germline CDR1 and CDR2 sequences are LGHNT and FRNRAP. As DNA, the CDR3 is TGTGCTAGTGGTCCCGGGACCCGGCAGTTCTTC. This sequence encodes CASGPGTRQFF. The full variable domain, in which reference TRBV12-5 and TRBJ2-1 provide the parts outside the CDR3, is DARVTQTPRHKVTEMGQEVTMRCQPILGHNTVFWYRQTMMQGLELLAYFRNRAPLDDSGMPKDRFSAEMPDATLATLKIQPSEPRDSAVYFCASGPGTRQFFGPGTRLTVL.

V gene TRBV5-5 combines with J gene TRBJ1-3; 9 bases line up with TRBD1. The CDR3 covers 19 residues. J lost 0 bases, V lost 0 bases, and 10 bases had no gene match. Germline assignment: CDR1 SGHKS and CDR2 YYEKEE (reference sequence). The CDR3 loop reads CASSLVGTGFLSSGNTIYF. The CDR3 coding sequence is TGTGCCAGCAGCTTGGTAGGGACAGGGTTCCTGAGCTCTGGAAACACCATATATTTT.

This sequence joins TRBV6-6 and TRBJ1-3; D unresolved. Germline V gene sequence: CDR1 MNHNY, CDR2 SVGAGI (reference sequence). V lost 5 bases to trimming and J lost 0 bases, with 8 bases between them. The CDR3 has 14 amino acids. The CDR3: CASSQTPSGNTIYF. The CDR3 DNA is TGTGCCAGCAGTCAGACACCCTCTGGAAACACCATATATTTT.

This clone was observed once. The J gene is TRBJ2-3, the V gene TRBV28, with D maybe TRBD1 (6 bases). Trimming took off 3 bases at V and 2 bases at J, with 15 bases between the two ends. Germline V lookup: CDR1 MDHEN, CDR2 SYDVKM. The CDR3 sequence is 16 residues long. CDR3: CASSFSGTSVTDTQYF. Written as DNA, the CDR3 is TGTGCCAGCAGTTTCTCTGGGACATCCGTCACAGATACGCAGTATTTT.

The genes are TRBV14 and TRBJ1-2; unclear D gene. V dropped 2 bases and J dropped 10 bases, with 17 bases sitting between them. CDR3 length: 14 residues. Germline V gene lookup returns CDR1 SGHDN and CDR2 FVKESK. The CDR3 is CASSQTNAWFDYTF. CDR3 nucleotides: TGTGCCAGCAGCCAAACGAATGCTTGGTTTGACTACACCTTC.

V and J are TRBV29-1 and TRBJ1-1; D ambiguous. V dropped 5 bases and J dropped 6 bases, with 4 bases sitting between them. CDR3 length equals 9 residues. Germline CDR1 reads SQVTM; CDR2 reads ANQGSEA. Written as DNA, the CDR3 is TGCAGCGTTTTCCCTGAAGCTTTCTTT. Translating gives CSVFPEAFF.

The genes are TRBV5-1 and TRBJ1-1; D remains ambiguous. Germline V lookup: CDR1 SGHRS, CDR2 YFSETQ. The CDR3 is 15 amino acids. V lost 4 bases, J lost 1 base, and 14 bases lay in between. The CDR3 is CASSLLPTANTEAFF. DNA for the CDR3: TGCGCCAGCAGCCTTTTACCGACTGCGAACACTGAAGCTTTCTTT. The entire variable domain, with the rest obtained from reference TRBV5-1 and TRBJ1-1, is as follows: KAGVTQTPRYLIKTRGQQVTLSCSPISGHRSVSWYQQTPGQGLQFLFEYFSETQRNKGNFPGRFSGRQFSNSRSEMNVSTLELGDSALYLCASSLLPTANTEAFFGQGTRLTVV.

The chain employs TRBV9 and TRBJ2-2, with 10 bases matching TRBD2. This CDR3 has 16 amino acids. CDR1 is SGDLS and CDR2 is YYNGEE in the germline V gene. V lost 3 bases to trimming and J lost 5 bases; unmatched junction nucleotides: 7. The CDR3, as DNA: TGTGCCAGCAGCGGAGTGGCACTAGCGGGGACCGGGGAGCTGTTTTTT. Translated, it gives CASSGVALAGTGELFF.

The rearrangement links TRBV9 to TRBJ1-2; D not resolved. The CDR3 has 15 residues. CDR1 is SGDLS and CDR2 is YYNGEE in the germline V gene. Trimming took off 3 bases at V and 4 bases at J, with 16 bases between the two ends. As DNA, the CDR3 is TGTGCCAGCAGCGGAACGGTTAAGGGTAGCTATGGCTACACCTTC. Its translation is CASSGTVKGSYGYTF.

This chain uses TRBV4-1 with TRBJ1-6; weak D call: TRBD1 (5 bases). V gave up 4 bases and J gave up 8 bases, with 9 bases separating them. Germline V gene lookup returns CDR1 MGHRA and CDR2 YSYEKL. The CDR3 spans 13 residues. This chain's CDR3 is CASSLPTDSPLHF. DNA for the CDR3: TGCGCCAGCAGCCTACCGACAGATTCACCCCTCCACTTT.

V gene TRBV6-4 combines with J gene TRBJ1-5, with 9 bases aligning to TRBD1. V shed 7 bases, J shed 4 bases, and the junction held 20 bases outside the gene matches. The CDR3 totals 19 residues. Germline V gives CDR1 MRHNA, CDR2 SNTAGT. The CDR3 nucleotides read TGTGCCAGCATTAGTTGTTGGGGACAGGGTTCGTTAGGGAATCAGCCCCAGCATTTT. This translates into CASISCWGQGSLGNQPQHF.

The genes are TRBV18 and TRBJ2-1; D is uncertain. Germline loops: CDR1 KGHSH, CDR2 LQKENI. The length of the CDR3 is 14 residues. V lost 2 bases to trimming and J lost 4 bases, with 9 bases between them. In nucleotides, the CDR3 is TGTGCCAGCTCACCAAAGGGCCCTTACAATGAGCAGTTCTTC. Its protein product is CASSPKGPYNEQFF.

This sequence joins TRBV7-8 and TRBJ2-7; a possible D gene is TRBD2 (5 bases). The CDR3 contains 15 residues. Trimming removed 4 bases at V and 3 bases at J, with 16 bases between. From germline, CDR1 is SGHVS and CDR2 FQNEAQ. CDR3 in amino acids: CASSSPRAGDYEQYF. The CDR3 nucleotides are TGTGCCAGCAGCTCCCCGCGCGCCGGGGACTACGAGCAGTACTTC.

The rearrangement uses TRBV7-9 and TRBJ1-6, with unresolved D. Germline V gene data show CDR1 as SEHNR and CDR2 as FQNEAQ (reference sequence). The CDR3 runs 14 residues. Trimming cost V 4 bases and J 5 bases, with 9 bases left between them. DNA for the CDR3: TGTGCCAGCAGCTCCGGACTAAATAATTCACCCCTCCACTTT. Translating it yields CASSSGLNNSPLHF.

V and J are TRBV20-1 and TRBJ2-5, with D unresolved. The germline V and J ends were trimmed by 2 bases and 5 bases, with 6 bases remaining between them. CDR3 length: 11 residues. Germline values: CDR1 DFQATT, CDR2 SNEGSKA (reference sequence). CDR3 DNA: TGCAGTGCTAGATCCGAGGAGACCCAGTACTTC. It yields the protein CSARSEETQYF.

This clone is a singleton in its sample. The chain is built from TRBV4-2 and TRBJ1-3; D is unresolved. V lost 0 bases to trimming and J lost 0 bases, with 12 bases between them. This CDR3 region has 17 residues. Looked up from germline, CDR1 is LGHNA and CDR2 is YNFKEQ. CDR3 region: CASSQDQASSSGNTIYF. In DNA, the CDR3 is TGTGCCAGCAGCCAAGATCAGGCCAGCTCCTCTGGAAACACCATATATTTT.

The V gene is TRBV5-1, the J gene TRBJ1-4, with D uncertain. CDR1 is SGHRS, CDR2 YFSETQ, per germline. This CDR3 has 10 amino acids. V was cut by 3 bases and J by 8 bases, with 2 bases left in between. The CDR3 here is CASSSEKLFF. In nucleotides, the CDR3 is TGCGCCAGCAGCTCCGAAAAACTGTTTTTT. The full variable domain, its missing parts supplied by reference TRBV5-1 and TRBJ1-4, is KAGVTQTPRYLIKTRGQQVTLSCSPISGHRSVSWYQQTPGQGLQFLFEYFSETQRNKGNFPGRFSGRQFSNSRSEMNVSTLELGDSALYLCASSSEKLFFGSGTQLSVL.

This rearrangement joins TRBV19 to TRBJ1-5; D unresolved. The CDR3 is made up of 15 amino acids. Trimming shortened V by 2 bases and J by 3 bases, and 11 bases separated the two germline ends. The germline gives CDR1 LNHDA, CDR2 SQIVND (reference sequence). CDR3 amino acids: CASSIFGEFNQPQHF. CDR3 coding DNA: TGTGCCAGTAGTATATTCGGCGAATTCAATCAGCCCCAGCATTTT.

The CDR3: CASSLARQGAFF. CDR3 DNA sequence: TGTGCCAGCAGCTTAGCAAGACAGGGGGCTTTCTTT. This chain joins TRBV7-8 and TRBJ1-1; TRBD1 matches at 8 bases. CDR1 is SGHVS and CDR2 is FQNEAQ in the germline V gene. This CDR3 is built from 12 residues. J lost 11 bases, V lost 0 bases, and 2 bases had no gene match.

The chain couples TRBV5-6 to TRBJ2-7, with 7 bases lining up with TRBD1. V shed 4 bases, J shed 2 bases, and the junction held 6 bases outside the gene matches. The CDR3 runs 14 residues. Germline assignment: CDR1 SGHDT and CDR2 YYEEEE. The CDR3 nucleotides are TGTGCCAGCAGCACCCCAGGGACAGCCTACGAGCAGTACTTC. Translated, it gives CASSTPGTAYEQYF.

This chain links TRBV27 with TRBJ2-7, with 9 positions matching TRBD2. The CDR3 loop spans 16 amino acids. Germline V gene sequence: CDR1 MNHEY, CDR2 SMNVEV (reference sequence). The ends lost 3 bases at V and 2 bases at J; junction bases unmatched: 8. The CDR3 region is CASSFKRGALPYEQYF. In DNA, the CDR3 is TGTGCCAGCAGTTTTAAGCGGGGGGCTCTCCCCTACGAGCAGTACTTC.

The V and J genes are TRBV9 and TRBJ2-5; 12 positions match TRBD2. Germline CDR1 reads SGDLS; CDR2 reads YYNGEE. This CDR3 is built from 19 residues. The trim removed 0 bases at V and 0 bases at J, leaving 9 bases unmatched. CDR3 sequence reads: CASSVEALAGGAHQETQYF. As DNA, the CDR3 is TGTGCCAGCAGCGTAGAGGCTCTAGCGGGGGGGGCTCACCAAGAGACCCAGTACTTC.

This clone came up once. The chain is built from TRBV5-4 and TRBJ1-1; no firm D call. The CDR3 contains 14 residues. The germline V gene has CDR1 SGHNT and CDR2 YYREEE (reference sequence). The ends were cut back, 0 bases at V and 0 bases at J, with 6 bases in the middle. CDR3 loop: CASSLGVMNTEAFF. CDR3 in DNA: TGTGCCAGCAGCTTGGGCGTCATGAACACTGAAGCTTTCTTT.

The chain combines TRBV27 with TRBJ2-5; 12 bases match TRBD2. V gave up 6 bases and J gave up 4 bases; unmatched junction bases: 6. Germline assignment: CDR1 MNHEY and CDR2 SMNVEV (reference sequence). The CDR3 covers 15 residues. CDR3 DNA: TGTGCCAGCAGCTCCGGACTAGCGGGGTTAGAGACCCAGTACTTC. Protein sequence: CASSSGLAGLETQYF.